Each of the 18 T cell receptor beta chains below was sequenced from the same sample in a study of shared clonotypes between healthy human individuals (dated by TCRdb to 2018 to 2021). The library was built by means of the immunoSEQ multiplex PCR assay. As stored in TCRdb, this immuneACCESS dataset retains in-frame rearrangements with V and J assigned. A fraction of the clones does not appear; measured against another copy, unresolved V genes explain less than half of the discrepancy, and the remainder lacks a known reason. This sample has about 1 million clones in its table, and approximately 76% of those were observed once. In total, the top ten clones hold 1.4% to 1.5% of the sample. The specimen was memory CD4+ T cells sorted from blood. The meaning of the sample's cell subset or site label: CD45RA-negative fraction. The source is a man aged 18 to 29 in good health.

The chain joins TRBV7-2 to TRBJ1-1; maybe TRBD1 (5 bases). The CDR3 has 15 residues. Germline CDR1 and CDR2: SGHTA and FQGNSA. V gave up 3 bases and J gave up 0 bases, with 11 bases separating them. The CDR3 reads CASSLVGALNTEAFF. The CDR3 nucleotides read TGTGCCAGCAGCTTGGTAGGGGCCCTGAACACTGAAGCTTTCTTT.

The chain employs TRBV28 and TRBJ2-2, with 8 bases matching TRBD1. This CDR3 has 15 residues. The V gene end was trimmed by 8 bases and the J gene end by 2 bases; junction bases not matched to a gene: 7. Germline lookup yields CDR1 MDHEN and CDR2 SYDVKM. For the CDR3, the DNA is TGTGCCAGCTTACCAGGGGGCACTAACACCGGGGAGCTGTTTTTT. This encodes CASLPGGTNTGELFF. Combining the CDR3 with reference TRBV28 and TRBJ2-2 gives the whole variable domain DVKVTQSSRYLVKRTGEKVFLECVQDMDHENMFWYRQDPGLGLRLIYFSYDVKMKEKGDIPEGYSVSREKKERFSLILESASTNQTSMYLCASLPGGTNTGELFFGEGSRLTVL.

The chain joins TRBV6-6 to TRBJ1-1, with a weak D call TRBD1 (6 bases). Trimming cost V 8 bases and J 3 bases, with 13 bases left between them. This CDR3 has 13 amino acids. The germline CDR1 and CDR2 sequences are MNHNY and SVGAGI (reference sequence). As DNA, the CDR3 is TGTGCCAGCGGACTAGGACAGTACACTGAAGCTTTCTTT. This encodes CASGLGQYTEAFF.

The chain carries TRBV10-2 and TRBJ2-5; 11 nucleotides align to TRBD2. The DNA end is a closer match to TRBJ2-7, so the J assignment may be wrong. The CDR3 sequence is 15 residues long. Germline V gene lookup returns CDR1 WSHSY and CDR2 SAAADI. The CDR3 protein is CASRTTSGRIYEQYF. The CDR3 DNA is TGCGCCAGCAGGACTACTAGCGGGAGAATTTACGAGCAGTACTTC.

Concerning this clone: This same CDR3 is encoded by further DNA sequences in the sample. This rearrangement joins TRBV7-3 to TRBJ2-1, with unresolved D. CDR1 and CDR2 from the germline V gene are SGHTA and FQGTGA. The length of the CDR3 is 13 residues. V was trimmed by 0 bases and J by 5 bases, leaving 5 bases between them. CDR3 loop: CASSLTRDNEQFF. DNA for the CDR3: TGTGCCAGCAGCTTAACCAGAGACAATGAGCAGTTCTTC.

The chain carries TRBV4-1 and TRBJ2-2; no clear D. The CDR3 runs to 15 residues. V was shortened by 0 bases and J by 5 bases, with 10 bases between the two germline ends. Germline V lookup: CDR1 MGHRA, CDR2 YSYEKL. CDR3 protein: CASSQEGVYTGELFF. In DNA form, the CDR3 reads TGCGCCAGCAGCCAAGAAGGAGTATATACCGGGGAGCTGTTTTTT.

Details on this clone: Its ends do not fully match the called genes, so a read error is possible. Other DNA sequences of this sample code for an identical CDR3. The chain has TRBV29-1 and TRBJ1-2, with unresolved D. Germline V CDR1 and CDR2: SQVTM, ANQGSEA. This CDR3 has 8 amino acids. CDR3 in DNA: TGCAGCGTTGATGGGTACACCTTC. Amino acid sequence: CSVDGYTF.

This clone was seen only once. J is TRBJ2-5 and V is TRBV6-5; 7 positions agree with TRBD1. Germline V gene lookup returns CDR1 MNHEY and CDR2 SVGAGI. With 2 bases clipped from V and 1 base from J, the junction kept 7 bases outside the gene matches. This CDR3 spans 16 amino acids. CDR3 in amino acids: CASSYGTGQPQETQYF. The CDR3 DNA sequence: TGTGCCAGCAGTTACGGCACGGGACAGCCCCAAGAGACCCAGTACTTC.

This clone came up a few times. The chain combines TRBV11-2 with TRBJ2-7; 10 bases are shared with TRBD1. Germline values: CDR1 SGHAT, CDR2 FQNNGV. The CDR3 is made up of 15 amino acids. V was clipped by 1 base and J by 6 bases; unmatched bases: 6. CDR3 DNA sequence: TGTGCCAGCAGCTTAGGGACAGGGGGATGGGCCGAGCAGTACTTC. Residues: CASSLGTGGWAEQYF.

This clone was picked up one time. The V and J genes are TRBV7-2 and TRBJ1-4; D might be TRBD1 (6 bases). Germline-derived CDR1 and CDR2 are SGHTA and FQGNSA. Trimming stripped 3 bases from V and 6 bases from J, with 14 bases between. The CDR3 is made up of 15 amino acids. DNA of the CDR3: TGTGCCAGCAGCTTGGGTCGGCAGGGGTATGAAAAACTGTTTTTT. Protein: CASSLGRQGYEKLFF.

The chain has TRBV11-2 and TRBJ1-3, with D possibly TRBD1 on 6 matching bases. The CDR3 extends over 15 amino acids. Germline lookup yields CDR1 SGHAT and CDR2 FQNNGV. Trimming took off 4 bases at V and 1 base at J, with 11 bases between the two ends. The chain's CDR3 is CASSSGGKSGNTIYF. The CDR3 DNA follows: TGTGCCAGCAGCTCCGGGGGCAAATCTGGAAACACCATATATTTT.

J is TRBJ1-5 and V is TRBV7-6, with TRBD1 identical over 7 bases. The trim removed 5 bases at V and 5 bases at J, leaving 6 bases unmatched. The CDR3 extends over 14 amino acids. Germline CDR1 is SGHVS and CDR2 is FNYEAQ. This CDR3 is CASSATGSDQPQHF. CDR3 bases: TGTGCCAGCAGCGCGACAGGGTCGGATCAGCCCCAGCATTTT.

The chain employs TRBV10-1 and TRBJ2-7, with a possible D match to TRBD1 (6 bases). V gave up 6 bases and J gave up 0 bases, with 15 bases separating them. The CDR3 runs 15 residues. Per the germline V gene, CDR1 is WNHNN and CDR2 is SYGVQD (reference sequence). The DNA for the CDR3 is TGCGCCAGCAGGACCCGGACAGCCTTCTCCTACGAGCAGTACTTC. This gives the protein CASRTRTAFSYEQYF.

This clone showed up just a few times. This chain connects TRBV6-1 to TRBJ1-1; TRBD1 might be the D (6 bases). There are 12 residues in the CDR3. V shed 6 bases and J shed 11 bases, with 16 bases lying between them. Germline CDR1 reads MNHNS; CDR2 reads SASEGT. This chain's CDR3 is CASSGDTLRAFF. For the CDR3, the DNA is TGTGCCAGCAGCGGGGACACCTTGAGGGCTTTCTTT.

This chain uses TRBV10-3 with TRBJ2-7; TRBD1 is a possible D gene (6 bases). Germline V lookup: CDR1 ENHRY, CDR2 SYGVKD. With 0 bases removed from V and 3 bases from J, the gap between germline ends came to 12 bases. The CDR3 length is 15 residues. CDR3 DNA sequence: TGTGCCATCAGTGAGTCCCCGGGACAAAACTACGAGCAGTACTTC. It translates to CAISESPGQNYEQYF.

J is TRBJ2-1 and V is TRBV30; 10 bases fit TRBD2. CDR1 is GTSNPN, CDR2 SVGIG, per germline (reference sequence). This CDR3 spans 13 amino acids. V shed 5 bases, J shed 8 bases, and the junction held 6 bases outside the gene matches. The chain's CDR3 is CAWGSGRADEQFF. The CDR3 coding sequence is TGTGCCTGGGGGAGCGGGAGGGCCGATGAGCAGTTCTTC.

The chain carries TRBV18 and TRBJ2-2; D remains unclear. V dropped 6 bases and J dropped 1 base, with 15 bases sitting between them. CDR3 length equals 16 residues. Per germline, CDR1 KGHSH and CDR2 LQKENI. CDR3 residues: CASSPPGGLNTGELFF. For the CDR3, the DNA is TGTGCCAGCTCCCCCCCGGGTGGCTTGAACACCGGGGAGCTGTTTTTT.

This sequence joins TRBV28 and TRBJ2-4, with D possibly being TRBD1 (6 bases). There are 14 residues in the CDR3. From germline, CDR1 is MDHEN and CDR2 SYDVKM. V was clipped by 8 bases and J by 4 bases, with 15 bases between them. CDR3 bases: TGTGCCAGCTGGTCCCCGGGACAAAAAAACATTCAGTACTTC. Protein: CASWSPGQKNIQYF.